These 20 T cell receptor beta chains were all obtained from the same sample, sequenced in a study of molecular identifiers for immune sequencing clone quantification. TCRdb independently ran MiXCR on the PCR reads; one entry per CDR3 protein. The table includes about 100,000 distinct CDR3 sequences, about 35% detected once. The sequenced sample was naive CD8+ T cells from blood, with Jurkat cell RNA spiked in. Subset indicated: FACS-sorted CD8+CD4-CCR7+CD45RA+ naive T cells. The receptors come from a human donor in good health. Some libraries in this study had Jurkat cell RNA spiked in.

The chain uses TRBV4-3 and TRBJ1-3; no clear D. Trimming cost V 0 bases and J 0 bases, with 9 bases left between them. Per germline, CDR1 LGHNA and CDR2 YSLEER. The CDR3 has 16 residues. The CDR3 spells CASSQDVHSSGNTIYF. In DNA, the CDR3 is TGCGCCAGCAGCCAAGATGTGCACAGCTCTGGAAACACCATATATTTT.

In its sample, this clonotype was seen once. The CDR3 loop reads CSVEDWRGGSQYF. DNA for the CDR3: TGCAGCGTTGAAGATTGGAGGGGCGGGTCGCAGTATTTT. V is TRBV29-1 and J is TRBJ2-3, with D possibly matching TRBD2 (6 bases). Trimming pared 0 bases from V and 10 bases from J, leaving 14 bases between. The germline V gene encodes CDR1 SQVTM and CDR2 ANQGSEA. The CDR3 runs 13 residues.

This clonotype was counted ten times or more. The chain carries TRBV7-8 and TRBJ2-1; tentatively, D is TRBD2 (6 bases). CDR1 and CDR2 (germline): SGHVS, FQNEAQ. V lost 2 bases and J lost 1, with 9 bases in between. CDR3 size: 15 residues. In DNA, the CDR3 is TGTGCCAGCAGCTTAACGGGAGTTTCCTACAATGAGCAGTTCTTC. This gives the protein CASSLTGVSYNEQFF. Together with reference TRBV7-8 and TRBJ2-1, the CDR3 gives the full variable domain: GAGVSQSPRYKVAKRGQDVALRCDPISGHVSLFWYQQALGQGPEFLTYFQNEAQLDKSGLPSDRFFAERPEGSVSTLKIQRTQQEDSAVYLCASSLTGVSYNEQFFGPGTRLTVL.

This clonotype was seen just once. Being one base from a much bigger clone, this may be a read error. This chain joins TRBV4-2 and TRBJ1-5; 7 nucleotides align to TRBD1. The V and J ends lost 1 base and 0 bases, in that order; junction bases with no gene match: 6. CDR1 is LGHNA, CDR2 YNFKEQ, per germline. The CDR3 is 17 amino acids. CDR3 region: CASSQGGTAYSNQPQHF. The CDR3 DNA reads as TGTGCCAGCAGCCAAGGGGGGACAGCTTATAGCAATCAGCCCCAGCATTTT.

CDR3 DNA: TGTGCCAGCAGCTTAATGCTTCCAAAGAACACTGAAGCTTTCTTT. Protein sequence: CASSLMLPKNTEAFF. The chain has TRBV7-2 and TRBJ1-1, with no clear D. Trimming pared 2 bases from V and 1 base from J, leaving 11 bases between. The germline V gene encodes CDR1 SGHTA and CDR2 FQGNSA. CDR3 length equals 15 residues.

This clonotype appeared a single time. This sequence joins TRBV29-1 and TRBJ1-2; TRBD1 aligns across 9 bases. Germline V gene lookup returns CDR1 SQVTM and CDR2 ANQGSEA. The CDR3 consists of 16 residues. V gave up 5 bases and J gave up 7 bases; unmatched junction bases: 17. This chain's CDR3 is CSVYVTGGGGVGGYTF. The CDR3 DNA reads TGCAGCGTTTATGTAACAGGGGGCGGAGGTGTGGGTGGCTACACCTTC.

This chain links TRBV2 with TRBJ2-5; TRBD1 matches 10 bases. The J segment lost 2 bases and the V segment lost 8 bases, leaving 20 bases of the junction unmatched. The germline CDR1 and CDR2 sequences are SNHLY and FYNNEI. The CDR3 contains 19 residues. CDR3 loop: CASRDPSGTGEGWQETQYF. CDR3 nucleotides: TGTGCCAGCCGCGACCCCTCCGGGACAGGGGAGGGTTGGCAAGAGACCCAGTACTTC.

This clonotype was observed at least ten times. The chain is built from TRBV13 and TRBJ2-3; D might be TRBD2 (6 bases). V lost 5 bases and J lost 3, with 15 bases in between. The CDR3 is 15 residues long. Germline lookup yields CDR1 PRHDT and CDR2 FYEKMQ (reference sequence). CDR3 region: CASSPREEVTDTQYF. The CDR3 nucleotides read TGTGCCAGCAGCCCCAGGGAGGAGGTGACAGATACGCAGTATTTT.

V and J are TRBV14 and TRBJ2-5; 8 bases align to TRBD2. The J segment lost 2 bases and the V segment lost 5 bases, leaving 4 bases of the junction unmatched. From germline, CDR1 is SGHDN and CDR2 FVKESK. The CDR3 has 14 residues. DNA of the CDR3: TGTGCCAGCAGCAGCCGGGGGGGTCAAGAGACCCAGTACTTC. This sequence encodes CASSSRGGQETQYF.

The genes are TRBV7-6 and TRBJ2-5, with a weak D call TRBD1 (5 bases). Germline values: CDR1 SGHVS, CDR2 FNYEAQ. CDR3 length equals 15 residues. Trimming left V 5 bases short and J 0 bases short, with 13 bases between. The CDR3 protein is CASSQPQDNQETQYF. In DNA, the CDR3 is TGTGCCAGCAGCCAACCTCAGGACAACCAAGAGACCCAGTACTTC. The full variable domain, its missing parts supplied by reference TRBV7-6 and TRBJ2-5, is GAGVSQSPRYKVTKRGQDVALRCDPISGHVSLYWYRQALGQGPEFLTYFNYEAQQDKSGLPNDRFSAERPEGSISTLTIQRTEQRDSAMYRCASSQPQDNQETQYFGPGTRLLVL.

This clonotype appeared a few times. This chain connects TRBV13 to TRBJ2-4; D is possibly TRBD1 (6 bases). V was trimmed by 4 bases and J by 1 base, leaving 14 bases between them. From germline, CDR1 is PRHDT and CDR2 FYEKMQ (reference sequence). This CDR3 is 16 amino acids long. The CDR3 nucleotides are TGTGCCAGCAGCTCAGGGGAGTCAGGCGCCAAAAACATTCAGTACTTC. It is translated as CASSSGESGAKNIQYF.

This clonotype appeared many times. V is TRBV7-8 and J is TRBJ2-3; D gene uncertain. Germline V gives CDR1 SGHVS, CDR2 FQNEAQ. V lost 5 bases, J lost 6 bases, and 12 bases lay in between. The CDR3 runs 13 residues. CDR3 DNA sequence: TGTGCCAGCAGCCCCTCAAATTATGATACGCAGTATTTT. The encoded protein is CASSPSNYDTQYF.

In regard to this clonotype: At one of its ends the junction is not consistent with the germline gene, which may arise from a read error. V usage is TRBV2 and J usage is TRBJ2-2; perhaps TRBD2 as D (6 bases). The CDR3 is 15 residues long. The germline V gene encodes CDR1 SNHLY and CDR2 FYNNEI. In DNA form, the CDR3 reads TGTGCCAGCATCGACCGGGAGTCGAACACCGGGGAGCTGATTTTT. Translated, it gives CASIDRESNTGELIF.

The chain links TRBV7-2 to TRBJ2-7; 11 bases match TRBD2. V was clipped by 5 bases and J by 4 bases; unmatched bases: 4. CDR1 is SGHTA, CDR2 FQGNSA, per germline. This CDR3 region has 14 residues. CDR3 in DNA: TGTGCCAGCAGCCCACTAGCGGGAGAGTACGAGCAGTACTTC. Translating it yields CASSPLAGEYEQYF.

V is TRBV4-2 and J is TRBJ1-2, with 9 bases aligning to TRBD1. The CDR3 length is 14 residues. In germline, CDR1 is LGHNA, CDR2 YNFKEQ. The V gene end was trimmed by 7 bases and the J gene end by 2 bases; junction bases not matched to a gene: 5. The DNA of the CDR3 is TGTGCCAGCACCTACAGGGGGCAGAACTATGGCTACACCTTC. Amino acids: CASTYRGQNYGYTF.

This clonotype was observed a few times. The rearrangement uses TRBV12-3 or TRBV12-4 and TRBJ2-3; the D gene is possibly TRBD2 (6 bases). This CDR3 has 13 amino acids. Trimming left V 2 bases short and J 5 bases short, with 8 bases between. In nucleotides, the CDR3 is TGTGCCAGCAGTTTACGGGACTTAGATACGCAGTATTTT. It specifies CASSLRDLDTQYF.

As concerns this clonotype: One end of the junction fails to match germline, which may point to a read error. This sequence joins TRBV7-2 and TRBJ1-2; 10 bases fit TRBD1. The CDR3 length is 18 residues. Germline CDR1 is SGHTA and CDR2 is FQGNSA. The CDR3 protein is CASSLVPDRGSYDYGYSF. CDR3 nucleotides: TGTGCCAGCAGCTTAGTCCCGGACAGGGGGTCTTACGACTATGGCTACTCCTTC.

This clonotype appeared many times. This rearrangement joins TRBV5-4 to TRBJ1-1; no definite D call. Trimming pared 3 bases from V and 2 bases from J, leaving 14 bases between. CDR1 and CDR2 (germline): SGHNT, YYREEE (reference sequence). The CDR3 has 15 amino acids. CDR3 coding DNA: TGTGCCAGCAGCTCGTGGACGCGACTCAACACTGAAGCTTTCTTT. Translated: CASSSWTRLNTEAFF.

The chain links TRBV7-9 to TRBJ2-1, with D possibly being TRBD1 or TRBD2 (5 bases each). V lost 5 bases and J 3 bases, leaving 14 bases between the germline ends. The germline V gene encodes CDR1 SEHNR and CDR2 FQNEAQ (reference sequence). The CDR3 runs to 15 residues. The CDR3: CASSHSWGSYNEQFF. The DNA of the CDR3 is TGTGCCAGCAGCCATTCGTGGGGGAGCTACAATGAGCAGTTCTTC.

This clonotype was counted at least ten times. This chain's CDR3 is CASSRGGTGTDTQYF. CDR3 bases: TGTGCCAGCAGCCGAGGCGGGACAGGGACAGATACGCAGTATTTT. The chain joins TRBV3-1 to TRBJ2-3; 9 bases line up with TRBD1. Looked up from germline, CDR1 is LGHDT and CDR2 is YNNKEL (reference sequence). The CDR3 is 15 amino acids. After removal of 4 bases from V and 3 bases from J, the junction contained 5 bases not matched to a gene.